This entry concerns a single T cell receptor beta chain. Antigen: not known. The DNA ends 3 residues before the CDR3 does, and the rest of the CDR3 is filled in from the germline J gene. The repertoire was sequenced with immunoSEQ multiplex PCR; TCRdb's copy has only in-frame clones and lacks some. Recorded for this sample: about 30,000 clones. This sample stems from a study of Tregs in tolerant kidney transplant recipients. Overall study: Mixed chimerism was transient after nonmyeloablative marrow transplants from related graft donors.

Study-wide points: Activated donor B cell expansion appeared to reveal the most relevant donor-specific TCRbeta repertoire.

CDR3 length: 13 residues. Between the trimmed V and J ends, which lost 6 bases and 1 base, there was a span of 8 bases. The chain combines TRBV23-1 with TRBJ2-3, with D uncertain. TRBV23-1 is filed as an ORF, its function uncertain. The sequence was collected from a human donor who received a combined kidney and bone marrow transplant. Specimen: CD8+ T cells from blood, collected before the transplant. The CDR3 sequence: CASSPTGTDTQYF. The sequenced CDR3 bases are TGCGCCAGCAGCCCAACGGGCACAGATACG.